What follows is one T cell receptor (beta chain) and its context. This clonotype was found a few times. No cognate antigen has been identified for it. No per-base quality is available; no much larger clone lies one base away. To prepare the library, 5' RACE was applied. The data were produced on a NextSeq 500. Unique molecular identifiers were attached to individual cDNA molecules in the TCR library protocol so that sequencing error and PCR bias could be corrected. Sequencing covered both TCR alpha and beta chains, and within each sample the abundances of alpha and beta sequences were tightly co-correlated. Per the original workflow: Decombinator V4 was used to annotate TCR sequences for V gene, J gene and CDR3. Expanded TCRs were defined as changing significantly between any two time points under a Poisson model with p below 0.0001. TCR abundances were normalised to the total number of TCRs sequenced per sample and were expressed as counts per million. TRAV1-2 paired with TRAJ12, TRAJ20 or TRAJ33 defined MAIT TCRs, while TRAV10 paired with TRAJ18 defined iNKT TCRs. VDJdb, accessed on 1 November 2021, was searched for TCRs annotated for CMV, EBV and SARS-CoV-2, and TCRs annotated for more than one antigen were excluded. Clones were called with MiXCR by TCRdb after fastp trimmed the public reads at Q25, and only in-frame beta chains were retained. Each CDR3 protein appears once, grouped with its most common genes and DNA. In this record, the V and J calls reflect TCRdb's handling and not the investigators' own analysis. Here the sample has about 50,000 distinct CDR3 sequences; 9.3% occur a single time. The ten largest make up under 15% of the sample.

V and J lose 5 bases and 0 bases, and a span of 9 bases separates them. CDR1 is given as MDHEN and CDR2 as SYDVKM, both from the germline V gene. The CDR3 measures 14 amino acids from cysteine to phenylalanine. Of the read, only the CDR3 DNA is kept; its 42 bases are in frame from base 1. The data are from a study of early T cells in non-severe SARS-CoV-2 infection (dated by TCRdb to about 2021). About the full investigation: Because TCR sequencing relied on bulk RNA taken from unsorted whole blood, pairing of alpha and beta chains was not possible. The paper's findings and limits, for the study overall: Matching against VDJdb was skewed toward anti-spike CD8 responses, likely underestimated virus-specific expansions, and missed private and CD4 specificities.

The study was a case-control design nested within a healthcare worker cohort in London, UK, with weekly nasopharyngeal swab PCR tests and blood sampling. Healthcare workers were recruited between 23 and 31 March 2020, during the week of the UK lockdown, and were followed weekly for up to roughly 16 weeks. The chain is assembled from TRBV28 and TRBJ2-3; TRBD2 is a weak D gene call, 6 bases matching. The specimen was whole blood. The sequence derives from an adult who was a healthcare worker with PCR-confirmed SARS-CoV-2 infection or an uninfected control (not recorded which). The CDR3 sequence is CASSHGGSTDTQYF. The sequenced DNA: TGTGCCAGCAGTCACGGGGGTAGCACAGATACGCAGTATTTT.